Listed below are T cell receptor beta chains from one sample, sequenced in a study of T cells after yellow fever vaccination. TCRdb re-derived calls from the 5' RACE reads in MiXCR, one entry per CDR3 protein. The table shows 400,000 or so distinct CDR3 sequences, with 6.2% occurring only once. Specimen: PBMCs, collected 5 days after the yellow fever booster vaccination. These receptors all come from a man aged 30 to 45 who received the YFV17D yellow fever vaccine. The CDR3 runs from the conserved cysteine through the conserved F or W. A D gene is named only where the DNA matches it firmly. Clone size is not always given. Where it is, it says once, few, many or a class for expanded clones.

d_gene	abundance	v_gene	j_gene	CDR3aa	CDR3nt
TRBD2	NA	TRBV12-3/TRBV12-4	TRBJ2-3	CASSLSLQGSAGGSDTQYF	TGTGCCAGCAGTTTATCTCTACAGGGTTCGGCGGGGGGCTCAGATACGCAGTATTTT
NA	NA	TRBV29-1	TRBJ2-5	CSVVIQGGRSQETQYF	TGCAGCGTTGTAATTCAGGGGGGGCGGTCGCAAGAGACCCAGTACTTC
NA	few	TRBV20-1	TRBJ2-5	CSAREDSRQETQYF	TGCAGTGCTAGAGAGGACTCCCGACAAGAGACCCAGTACTTC
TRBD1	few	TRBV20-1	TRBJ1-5	CSAIPPVRGDRQPQHF	TGCAGTGCTATCCCCCCGGTACGGGGGGACAGGCAGCCCCAGCATTTT
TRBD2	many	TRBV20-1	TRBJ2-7	CSAGPGLGGVEQYF	TGCAGTGCTGGACCGGGACTAGGAGGTGTCGAGCAGTACTTC
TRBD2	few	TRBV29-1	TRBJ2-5	CSVVAGGPETQYF	TGCAGCGTTGTAGCGGGAGGGCCGGAGACCCAGTACTTC
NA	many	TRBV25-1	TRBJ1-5	CASSETGGQPQHF	TGTGCCAGCAGTGAGACGGGTGGTCAGCCCCAGCATTTT
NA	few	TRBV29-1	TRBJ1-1	CSVEPGRMNTEAFF	TGCAGCGTTGAACCGGGACGGATGAACACTGAAGCTTTCTTT
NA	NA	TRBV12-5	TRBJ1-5	CASGLAPEGNQPQHF	TGTGCTAGTGGTTTGGCACCAGAGGGCAATCAGCCCCAGCATTTT
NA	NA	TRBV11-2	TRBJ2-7	CASSPGVGPYF	TGTGCCAGCAGCCCAGGCGTCGGTCCGTACTTC
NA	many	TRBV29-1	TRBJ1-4	CSASGVGASEKLFF	TGCAGCGCATCAGGCGTGGGGGCAAGTGAAAAACTGTTTTTT